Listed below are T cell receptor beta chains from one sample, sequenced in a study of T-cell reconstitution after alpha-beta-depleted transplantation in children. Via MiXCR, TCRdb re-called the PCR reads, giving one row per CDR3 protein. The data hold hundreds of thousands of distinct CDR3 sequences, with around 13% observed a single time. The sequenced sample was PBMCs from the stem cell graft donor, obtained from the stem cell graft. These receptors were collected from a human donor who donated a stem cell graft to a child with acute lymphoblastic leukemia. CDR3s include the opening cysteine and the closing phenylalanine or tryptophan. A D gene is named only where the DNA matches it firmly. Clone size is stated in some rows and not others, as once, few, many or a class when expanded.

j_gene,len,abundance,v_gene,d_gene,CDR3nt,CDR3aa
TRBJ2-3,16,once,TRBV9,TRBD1,TGTGCCAGCAGCGCAAGAGACAGGGGGCGAACAGATACGCAGTATTTT,CASSARDRGRTDTQYF
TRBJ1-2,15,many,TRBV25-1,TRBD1,TGTGCCAGCAGTGAATATCGGACAGGGAAAGGTGGCTACACCTTC,CASSEYRTGKGGYTF
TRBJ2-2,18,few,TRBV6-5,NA,TGTGCCAGCAGTTACTCCCGCCGACAGGCCGGGAACACCGGGGAGCTGTTTTTT,CASSYSRRQAGNTGELFF
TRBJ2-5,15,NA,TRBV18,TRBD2,TGTGCCAGCTCACCACGACTAGCGCCCCAAGAGACCCAGTACTTC,CASSPRLAPQETQYF
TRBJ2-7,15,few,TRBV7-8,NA,TGTGCCAGCAGCCGGCCCGTGGCAGGGAAGAACGAGCAGTACTTC,CASSRPVAGKNEQYF
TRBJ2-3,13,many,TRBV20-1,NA,TGCAGTGCTCCGGGGCAGAGCACAGATACGCAGTATTTT,CSAPGQSTDTQYF
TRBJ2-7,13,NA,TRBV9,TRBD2,TGTGCCAGCAGCCGGGGGGGGCCCCGCGAGCAGTACTTC,CASSRGGPREQYF
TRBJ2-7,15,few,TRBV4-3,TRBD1,TGCGCCAGCAGCCAAGCGGCAGGGGGAGCCTACGAGCAGTACTTC,CASSQAAGGAYEQYF
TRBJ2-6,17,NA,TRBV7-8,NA,TGTGCCAGCAGCTTTAGGTTGGATTTCTCTGGGGCCAACGTCCTGACTTTC,CASSFRLDFSGANVLTF
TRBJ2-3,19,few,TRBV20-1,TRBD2,TGCAGTGCTAGAGATCTAGGGTCTAGCGGGGGGGCCCGGCCAGATACGCAGTATTTT,CSARDLGSSGGARPDTQYF
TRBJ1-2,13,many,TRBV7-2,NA,TGTGCCAGCAGCTCTCAGGGGTCCTATGGCTACACCTTC,CASSSQGSYGYTF
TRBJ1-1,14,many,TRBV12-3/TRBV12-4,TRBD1,TGTGCCAGCAGTCACGGACAGGGGAACACTGAAGCTTTCTTT,CASSHGQGNTEAFF
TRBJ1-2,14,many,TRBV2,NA,TGTGCCAGCAGCCGGGACATAGCTAACTATGGCTACACCTTC,CASSRDIANYGYTF
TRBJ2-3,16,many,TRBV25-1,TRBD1,TGTGCCAGCAGTGATCTCGGACAGGGGGCCGCAGATACGCAGTATTTT,CASSDLGQGAADTQYF
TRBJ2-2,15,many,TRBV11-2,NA,TGTGCCAGCAGCTTAGAGTGGCTAGCGTCCGGGGAGCTGTTTTTT,CASSLEWLASGELFF
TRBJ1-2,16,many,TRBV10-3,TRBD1,TGTGCCATCAGTGAGGACAGGGGGCGTGGTAACTATGGCTACACCTTC,CAISEDRGRGNYGYTF